Here is one T cell receptor (beta chain) with its context. During active infection, Seattle patients enrolled and were then monitored through disease. The sample comes from a study of blood T cell repertoires in COVID-19. About the research overall: The United States, Italy and Spain were the sources of the acute and convalescent COVID-19 samples.

Original processing methods: For nucleated cells, counts were estimated from reference gene primer amplification. Profiling relied on immunoSEQ multiplex PCR, and the TCRdb table lists in-frame clones only, not all of them. The DNA was the basis for D and trimming; V, J and clone size are from that table. Here the sample spans over 250,000 clones, 75% to 90% being singletons. Specimen: peripheral blood. The sequence was collected from a woman in her 70s with COVID-19, enrolled during active disease.

The CDR3 sequence: CAWSGVSGANVLTF. The CDR3 nucleotides read TGTGCCTGGAGTGGCGTCTCTGGGGCCAACGTCCTGACTTTC. This chain links TRBV30 with TRBJ2-6, with D unresolved. Looked up from germline, CDR1 is GTSNPN and CDR2 is SVGIG (reference sequence). Trimming pared 1 base from V and 0 bases from J, leaving 4 bases between. The CDR3 extends over 14 amino acids.